This T cell receptor (beta chain) originates from a study of cytomegalovirus exposure and HLA in healthy donors. As for the study in general: Approximately 190 million T cells yielded approximately 100 million unique TCR beta sequences, as an earlier analysis found. Study results and limitations: The authors later found HLA-associated TCR beta chains more clonally expanded than equally common others. Later on, an analysis found that several of the most significant clusters appeared to be linked to common viral pathogens, which included parvovirus B19. The classifier reportedly diagnosed cytomegalovirus status with high specificity and sensitivity.

It was with 60 Vbeta and 13 Jbeta primers that the PCR ran. Profiling relied on immunoSEQ multiplex PCR, and the TCRdb table lists in-frame clones only, not all of them. Counted here are under 200,000 clones, around 81% occurring once; the ten biggest clones make up about 1.9%. Turning to this clone: Its antigen is currently unknown.

The specimen was PBMCs. The source is a man between 25 and 39 years old in good health and CMV-seronegative.

CDR3 sequence (DNA): TGTGCCAGTATTACCCCGGGACAGATCTATGGCTACACCTTC. Translated: CASITPGQIYGYTF. V is TRBV19 and J is TRBJ1-2; 7 bases map to TRBD1. The CDR3 runs 14 residues. V gave up 7 bases and J gave up 4 bases; unmatched junction bases: 9. Per germline, CDR1 LNHDA and CDR2 SQIVND (reference sequence).